These 11 T cell receptor beta chains were sequenced from one sample in a study of CD8+ T cells in alopecia areata. cDNA reverse transcribed from extracted RNA served as the sequencing template. Repertoires were generated with immunoSEQ multiplex PCR, while TCRdb's copy carries only in-frame clones and drops some. The sample records 150,000 to 200,000 clones, 58% being singletons. Noted treatment: oral pan-JAK inhibitor, 5-10 mg twice daily. Source: CD4+ T cells sorted from blood, taken at approximately week 60, from a patient treated with tofacitinib. Source of these receptors: a human donor with alopecia areata.

This sequence joins TRBV23-1 and TRBJ2-4; 9 bases line up with TRBD1. TRBV23-1 is an ORF, with its function uncertain. V gave up 8 bases and J gave up 8 bases; unmatched junction bases: 10. CDR3 size: 14 residues. The CDR3 loop reads CASGTGTGWDIQYF. CDR3 nucleotides: TGCGCCAGCGGGACCGGGACAGGGTGGGACATTCAGTACTTC.

The V gene is TRBV7-9, the J gene TRBJ2-3; no clear D. V dropped 2 bases and J dropped 0 bases, with 9 bases sitting between them. In germline, CDR1 is SEHNR, CDR2 FQNEAQ (reference sequence). This CDR3 has 15 amino acids. This CDR3 is CASSLPTLSTDTQYF. CDR3 in DNA: TGTGCCAGCAGCTTACCGACACTTAGCACAGATACGCAGTATTTT.

This clone was counted a few times. The chain combines TRBV5-1 with TRBJ2-3; 14 positions agree with TRBD2. The CDR3 has 18 residues. The germline CDR1 and CDR2 sequences are SGHRS and YFSETQ. V lost 4 bases to trimming and J lost 6 bases; unmatched junction nucleotides: 13. This chain's CDR3 is CASSQGLAGALNSDTQYF. CDR3 DNA sequence: TGCGCCAGCAGCCAGGGACTAGCGGGGGCACTCAACTCGGATACGCAGTATTTT.

This clone was seen only a few times. The chain couples TRBV7-9 to TRBJ1-2; the D is unclear. The V gene lost 6 bases and the J gene lost 3 bases, with 11 bases spanning the gap. The CDR3 runs 13 residues. CDR1 is SEHNR, CDR2 FQNEAQ, per germline (reference sequence). CDR3: CASSTFEDYGYTF. Here the CDR3 DNA reads TGTGCCAGCAGTACGTTTGAGGACTATGGCTACACCTTC.

This chain connects TRBV29-1 to TRBJ1-2; a weak D match, TRBD1 (5 bases). V was cut by 6 bases and J by 0 bases, with 17 bases left in between. Germline CDR1 SQVTM, CDR2 ANQGSEA. The CDR3 is 15 residues long. CDR3 in amino acids: CSVQALGKANYGYTF. CDR3 nucleotides: TGCAGCGTACAGGCGCTGGGAAAAGCTAACTATGGCTACACCTTC.

The chain recombines TRBV5-1 with TRBJ2-5; TRBD1 is a possible D gene (6 bases). V gave up 5 bases and J gave up 2 bases, with 10 bases separating them. The length of the CDR3 is 13 residues. The germline V gene has CDR1 SGHRS and CDR2 YFSETQ. The CDR3 DNA is TGCGCCAGCAGGGACAGTCTGCAAGAGACCCAGTACTTC. Amino acid sequence: CASRDSLQETQYF.

In its sample, this clone was seen a few times. V usage is TRBV19 and J usage is TRBJ1-2; no reliable D call. There are 12 residues in the CDR3. Germline loops: CDR1 LNHDA, CDR2 SQIVND (reference sequence). The ends were cut back, 2 bases at V and 3 bases at J, with 4 bases in the middle. CDR3 bases: TGTGCCAGTAGTATAACCTACTATGGCTACACCTTC. Translating it yields CASSITYYGYTF. Full variable domain (rest looked up from reference TRBV19 and TRBJ1-2): DGGITQSPKYLFRKEGQNVTLSCEQNLNHDAMYWYRQDPGQGLRLIYYSQIVNDFQKGDIAEGYSVSREKKESFPLTVTSAQKNPTAFYLCASSITYYGYTFGSGTRLTVV.

A note on this clone: One end of the junction fails to match germline, which may point to a read error. The rearrangement links TRBV11-3 to TRBJ2-5; 12 bases fit TRBD1. The CDR3 sequence is 13 residues long. The germline V gene encodes CDR1 SGHNT and CDR2 YENEEA. CDR3 in DNA: TGTGCCAGCAGCTTCGGGACAGGGGGCCAAGTGCACTTC. It codes for CASSFGTGGQVHF.

The chain carries TRBV4-2 and TRBJ2-3; perhaps D is TRBD1 or TRBD2 (5 bases each). V lost 3 bases to trimming and J lost 6 bases, with 19 bases between them. Looked up from germline, CDR1 is LGHNA and CDR2 is YNFKEQ. The CDR3 covers 16 residues. CDR3 sequence: CASSHQISGTADTQYF. In DNA form, the CDR3 reads TGTGCCAGCAGCCACCAAATATCCGGGACCGCCGATACGCAGTATTTT.

The chain combines TRBV18 with TRBJ1-6; D perhaps matches TRBD1 (6 bases). The CDR3 is made up of 16 amino acids. Trimming cost V 4 bases and J 9 bases, with 19 bases left between them. Per germline, CDR1 KGHSH and CDR2 LQKENI. The CDR3 region has the DNA TGTGCCAGCTCACGAAATGGACAGAGCGGAGGTTCACCCCTCCACTTT. Amino acids: CASSRNGQSGGSPLHF.

A note on this clone: At one boundary the junction diverges from the germline segment, which might be a read error. The chain combines TRBV6-6 with TRBJ2-6, with D tentatively TRBD1 (5 bases). The CDR3 length is 15 residues. Germline values: CDR1 MNHNY, CDR2 SVGAGI (reference sequence). The CDR3 DNA reads TGTGCCAGCAGTTATTTGGGCTCTGGGGCCAACGTCCCGACTTTC. It translates to CASSYLGSGANVPTF.